Below, 21 T cell receptor beta chains from the same sample are listed, as sequenced in a study of graft-versus-host responses after intestinal transplantation. The data were produced by immunoSEQ multiplex PCR, yet TCRdb's version contains in-frame clones alone and is incomplete. Seen here are 90,000 to 130,000 clones, around 93% observed once, and the top ten hold about 0.51%. What these receptors recognize is not known. Source: unstimulated CD8+ T cells sorted from spleen or lymph node cells, taken before intestinal transplant. The receptors derive from a human donor who received an intestinal transplant.

The chain joins TRBV6-5 to TRBJ2-7; TRBD2 matches at 15 bases. CDR1 is MNHEY, CDR2 SVGAGI, per germline. V gave up 2 bases and J gave up 1 base; unmatched junction bases: 0. The CDR3 has 16 amino acids. The CDR3 nucleotides read TGTGCCAGCAGTTACGGGACTAGCGGGAGGTCCTACGAGCAGTACTTC. Amino acid sequence: CASSYGTSGRSYEQYF.

The chain is built from TRBV5-4 and TRBJ2-7; 7 nucleotides match TRBD1. Germline CDR1 is SGHNT and CDR2 is YYREEE (reference sequence). This CDR3 has 15 residues. The ends lost 2 bases at V and 0 bases at J; junction bases unmatched: 5. The CDR3 protein is CASSLLPGGSYEQYF. The CDR3 DNA follows: TGTGCCAGCAGCTTACTACCAGGGGGCTCCTACGAGCAGTACTTC.

The chain joins TRBV19 to TRBJ2-1, with a weak D call TRBD2 (5 bases). Germline V gene data show CDR1 as LNHDA and CDR2 as SQIVND (reference sequence). The V end was cut by 4 bases, the J end by 0 bases, with 13 bases between. This CDR3 is built from 16 residues. CDR3 region: CASSSSGSGSYNEQFF. The DNA of the CDR3 is TGTGCCAGTAGTAGTTCGGGGAGCGGCTCCTACAATGAGCAGTTCTTC.

CDR3 residues: CASMEGSSDTGELFF. The CDR3 DNA reads as TGTGCCAGCATGGAAGGGTCCTCGGACACCGGGGAGCTGTTTTTT. This chain links TRBV6-5 with TRBJ2-2; the D is unclear. The CDR3 sequence is 15 residues long. V gave up 7 bases and J gave up 3 bases, with 15 bases separating them. The germline V gene has CDR1 MNHEY and CDR2 SVGAGI.

J is TRBJ2-5 and V is TRBV29-1; possible D gene TRBD2, 5 bases. Germline V gene lookup returns CDR1 SQVTM and CDR2 ANQGSEA. The CDR3 is 12 residues long. V shed 2 bases and J shed 3 bases, with 7 bases lying between them. CDR3 DNA: TGCAGCGTTGAATACGGGGAAGAGACCCAGTACTTC. Encoded protein: CSVEYGEETQYF.

This clone came up once. V usage is TRBV19 and J usage is TRBJ2-1, with D hard to call. Germline CDR1 and CDR2: LNHDA and SQIVND (reference sequence). This CDR3 has 13 residues. V lost 1 base and J 7 bases, leaving 8 bases between the germline ends. Written as DNA, the CDR3 is TGTGCCAGTAGTATAGCTCTCAGAAATGAGCAGTTCTTC. It specifies CASSIALRNEQFF.

The chain carries TRBV9 and TRBJ2-2; 9 bases are a match to TRBD1. CDR1 is SGDLS and CDR2 is YYNGEE in the germline V gene. This CDR3 has 15 amino acids. J lost 4 bases, V lost 3 bases, and 4 bases had no gene match. CDR3 nucleotides: TGTGCCAGCAGCGCGACAGGGGGATCCACCGGGGAGCTGTTTTTT. The encoded protein is CASSATGGSTGELFF.

The rearrangement joins TRBV6-1 to TRBJ2-7, with TRBD2 as a possible D gene (7 bases). There are 16 residues in the CDR3. Germline lookup yields CDR1 MNHNS and CDR2 SASEGT. V was cut by 1 base and J by 4 bases, with 17 bases left in between. The CDR3 DNA follows: TGTGCCAGCAGTGAAGGAGTGGGAGGGACACCTTACGAGCAGTACTTC. As protein: CASSEGVGGTPYEQYF.

V usage is TRBV9 and J usage is TRBJ2-7; a possible D gene is TRBD1 (6 bases). Germline CDR1 SGDLS, CDR2 YYNGEE. V was clipped by 5 bases and J by 3 bases, with 9 bases between them. This CDR3 is built from 12 residues. The CDR3 DNA follows: TGTGCCAGCAGTTCGGACAGCTACGAGCAGTACTTC. Translated: CASSSDSYEQYF.

The CDR3 nucleotides read TGTGCCAGCAGTTACATCGGTTCGGGGACGGGGGAGCTGTTTTTT. Protein: CASSYIGSGTGELFF. This chain uses TRBV6-6 with TRBJ2-2, with D perhaps being TRBD1 or TRBD2 (5 bases each). The CDR3 is 15 amino acids. The V gene's germline CDR1 is MNHNY and CDR2 SVGAGI (reference sequence). The ends were cut back, 2 bases at V and 8 bases at J, with 15 bases in the middle.

The V call is TRBV5-6, the J call TRBJ2-7; D not certain. Between the trimmed V and J ends, which lost 0 bases and 6 bases, there was a span of 10 bases. In germline, CDR1 is SGHDT, CDR2 YYEEEE. CDR3 length: 13 residues. The CDR3 sequence is CASSLDSIREQYF. CDR3 DNA: TGTGCCAGCAGCTTGGACAGTATCCGCGAGCAGTACTTC.

J is TRBJ1-2 and V is TRBV21-1; the D segment call TRBD1 is taken from the table without a DNA check. TRBV21-1 counts as a pseudogene. This CDR3 has 17 amino acids. CDR3 sequence (DNA): TGTGCCAGCAGCCCACGACAGGGTTGTTCGGTGGGCGGTGGCTACACCTTC. Its protein product is CASSPRQGCSVGGGYTF.

This clone was seen just once. The chain is built from TRBV27 and TRBJ2-7; tentative D call: TRBD1 (6 bases). CDR3 length equals 13 residues. Germline assignment: CDR1 MNHEY and CDR2 SMNVEV (reference sequence). The V end lost 3 bases, the J end lost 9 bases, and 15 bases lay between the germline ends. CDR3 nucleotides: TGTGCCAGCAGTTTCAGGGGCTACGATGGGCAGTACTTC. It is translated as CASSFRGYDGQYF.

This clone was seen once. V and J are TRBV13 and TRBJ2-1, with TRBD2 identical over 8 bases. This CDR3 is built from 17 residues. The V gene end was trimmed by 5 bases and the J gene end by 3 bases; junction bases not matched to a gene: 12. CDR1 PRHDT and CDR2 FYEKMQ come from the germline V gene (reference sequence). DNA of the CDR3: TGTGCCAGCAGCCCGACGGGGGGACTAGGAAACTACAATGAGCAGTTCTTC. Protein: CASSPTGGLGNYNEQFF.

V usage is TRBV10-3 and J usage is TRBJ2-7; TRBD1 or TRBD2 may be the D gene (5 bases each). Trimming took 10 bases from V and 0 from J, leaving 22 bases between them. The CDR3 runs to 16 residues. Germline values: CDR1 ENHRY, CDR2 SYGVKD. CDR3 DNA: TGTGCCACCTCACAAACGGGACCCACTGGCTCCTACGAGCAGTACTTC. Protein sequence: CATSQTGPTGSYEQYF.

This chain joins TRBV11-2 and TRBJ2-2; unclear D gene. CDR3 length equals 15 residues. Trimming left V 2 bases short and J 1 base short, with 8 bases between. Germline loops: CDR1 SGHAT, CDR2 FQNNGV. CDR3 in amino acids: CASSLFSMNTGELFF. CDR3 bases: TGTGCCAGCAGCTTATTCTCGATGAACACCGGGGAGCTGTTTTTT.

The V call is TRBV15, the J call TRBJ2-3; D not resolved. The CDR3 runs to 14 residues. CDR1 and CDR2 from the germline V gene are LNHNV and YYDKDF (reference sequence). The V and J ends lost 1 base and 6 bases respectively, with 11 bases between them. The DNA of the CDR3 is TGTGCCACCAGCAGAGTACTGGGTCTGGATACGCAGTATTTT. This encodes CATSRVLGLDTQYF.

In its sample, this clone was seen a few times. V usage is TRBV19 and J usage is TRBJ2-1; 11 bases are shared with TRBD2. The CDR3 is 16 amino acids. The germline CDR1 and CDR2 sequences are LNHDA and SQIVND (reference sequence). J gave up 6 bases and V 5 bases, and 9 bases lay outside the gene matches. The CDR3 coding sequence is TGTGCCAGTAGTTTATTCGGACTAGCGGGTCCCAATGAGCAGTTCTTC. Amino acids: CASSLFGLAGPNEQFF.

The sample holds one count of this clone. V gene TRBV10-3 combines with J gene TRBJ1-2; no definite D call. The CDR3 extends over 16 amino acids. The V gene's germline CDR1 is ENHRY and CDR2 SYGVKD. V lost 0 bases, J lost 1 base, and 12 bases lay in between. DNA of the CDR3: TGTGCCATCAGTGAGTCAGATTCCCTTATTAACTATGGCTACACCTTC. It is translated as CAISESDSLINYGYTF.

The V gene is TRBV19, the J gene TRBJ2-7, with 11 positions matching TRBD2. The CDR3 has 15 residues. Germline lookup yields CDR1 LNHDA and CDR2 SQIVND (reference sequence). After removal of 2 bases from V and 6 bases from J, the junction contained 6 bases not matched to a gene. Here the CDR3 reads CASSILLAGVGEQYF. CDR3 bases: TGTGCCAGTAGTATACTACTAGCGGGAGTAGGCGAGCAGTACTTC.

The CDR3 coding sequence is TGTGCCAGCGCGGGGGGCACCGGGGAGCTGTTTTTT. It yields the protein CASAGGTGELFF. The chain carries TRBV7-9 and TRBJ2-2; TRBD2 aligns across 8 bases. The CDR3 extends over 12 amino acids. Germline V CDR1 and CDR2: SEHNR, FQNEAQ (reference sequence). Unmatched junction bases numbered 0, after V lost 8 bases and J lost 4 bases.